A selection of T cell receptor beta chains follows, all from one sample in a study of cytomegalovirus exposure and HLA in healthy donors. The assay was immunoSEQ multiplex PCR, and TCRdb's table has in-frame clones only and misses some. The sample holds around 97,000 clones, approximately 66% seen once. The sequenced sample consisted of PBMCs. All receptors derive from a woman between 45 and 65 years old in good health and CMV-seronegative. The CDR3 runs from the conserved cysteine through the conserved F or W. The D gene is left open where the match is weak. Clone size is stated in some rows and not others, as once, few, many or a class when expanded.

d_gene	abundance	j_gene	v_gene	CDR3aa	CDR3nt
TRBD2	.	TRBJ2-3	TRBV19	CASKWTSGTDTQYF	TGTGCCAGTAAATGGACTAGCGGCACAGATACGCAGTATTTT
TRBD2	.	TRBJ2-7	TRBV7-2	CASSLKVSGGAYEQYF	TGTGCCAGCAGCTTAAAAGTTTCGGGAGGAGCCTACGAGCAGTACTTC
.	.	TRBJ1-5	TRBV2	CASGGTGSNQPQHF	TGTGCCAGCGGGGGAACAGGGAGTAATCAGCCCCAGCATTTT
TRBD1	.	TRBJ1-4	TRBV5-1	CASSLDRGEEKLFF	TGCGCCAGCAGCTTGGACAGGGGTGAGGAAAAACTGTTTTTT
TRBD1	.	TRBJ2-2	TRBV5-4	CASSLWTGTNTGELFF	TGTGCCAGCAGCTTATGGACAGGAACGAACACCGGGGAGCTGTTTTTT
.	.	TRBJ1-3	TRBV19	CASSVTVTSGNTIYF	TGTGCCAGTTCCGTGACAGTTACGTCTGGAAACACCATATATTTT
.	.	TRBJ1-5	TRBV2	CASSEAGNHQPQHF	TGTGCCAGCAGTGAGGCAGGGAACCATCAGCCCCAGCATTTT
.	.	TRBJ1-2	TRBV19	CASSPRGPYGYTF	TGTGCCAGTAGCCCAAGGGGTCCGTATGGCTACACCTTC
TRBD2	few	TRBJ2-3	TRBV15	CATKGLAGARTDTQYF	TGTGCCACCAAGGGACTAGCGGGGGCCCGCACAGATACGCAGTATTTT
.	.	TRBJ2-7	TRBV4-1	CASNLRQGGTYEQYF	TGCGCCAGCAATCTACGACAGGGAGGCACCTACGAGCAGTACTTC
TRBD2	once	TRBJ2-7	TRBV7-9	CASSLGAGGFGYEQYF	TGTGCCAGCAGCTTAGGAGCGGGAGGCTTTGGGTACGAGCAGTACTTC
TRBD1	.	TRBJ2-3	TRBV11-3	CASSHRSTGGLDTQYF	TGTGCCAGCAGCCATAGATCGACAGGGGGACTCGATACGCAGTATTTT
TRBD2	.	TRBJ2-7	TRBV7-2	CASSLFTSGEQYF	TGTGCCAGCAGCCTCTTCACTAGCGGCGAGCAGTACTTC
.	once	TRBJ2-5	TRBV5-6	CASRTNQGLGLETQYF	TGTGCCAGCAGGACAAACCAGGGTCTGGGGCTTGAGACCCAGTACTTC
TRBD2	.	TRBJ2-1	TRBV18	CASSRTSDNEQFF	TGTGCCAGCTCACGGACTAGCGACAATGAGCAGTTCTTC
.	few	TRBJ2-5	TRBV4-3	CASSQGRGVSETQYF	TGCGCCAGCAGCCAAGGGAGGGGAGTCTCAGAGACCCAGTACTTC
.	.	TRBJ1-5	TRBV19	CASMGATAHQPQHF	TGTGCCAGTATGGGGGCGACGGCACATCAGCCCCAGCATTTT
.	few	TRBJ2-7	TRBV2	CASRSGGEQYF	TGTGCCAGCAGAAGCGGTGGCGAGCAGTACTTC
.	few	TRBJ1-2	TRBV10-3	CAIPGADGYTF	TGTGCCATCCCAGGGGCGGACGGCTACACCTTC
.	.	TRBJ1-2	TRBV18	CASSPVRTENYGYTF	TGTGCCAGCTCACCAGTGCGGACAGAAAACTATGGCTACACCTTC
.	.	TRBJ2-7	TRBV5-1	CASSLSGSSYEQYF	TGCGCCAGCAGCTTGAGCGGAAGCTCCTACGAGCAGTACTTC
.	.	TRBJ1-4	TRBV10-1	CASSESRGATNEKLFF	TGCGCCAGCAGTGAGTCCCGAGGCGCAACTAATGAAAAACTGTTTTTT
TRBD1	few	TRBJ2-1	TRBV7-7	CASSPGQGGYNEQFF	TGTGCTAGCAGCCCCGGACAGGGGGGATACAATGAGCAGTTCTTC
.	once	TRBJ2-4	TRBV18	CASSPMQGELTKNIQYF	TGTGCCAGCTCACCAATGCAGGGCGAGTTGACCAAAAACATTCAGTACTTC